These 29 T cell receptor beta chains were sequenced from one sample in a study of OX40 agonist ivuxolimab in advanced cancers. Sequenced by immunoSEQ multiplex PCR; TCRdb stores in-frame clones only, minus some. The table shows about 20,000 clones, with less than 90% occurring only once. This specimen was CD4+ or CD8+ T cells sorted from blood, taken in a trial of the OX40 agonist ivuxolimab. Source of these receptors: an adult with an advanced solid tumor such as melanoma, head and neck, liver or kidney cancer.

J is TRBJ2-7 and V is TRBV6-6; 7 bases line up with TRBD2. Germline V CDR1 and CDR2: MNHNY, SVGAGI (reference sequence). V was pared by 5 bases and J by 7 bases, with 5 bases of the junction left unmatched. The CDR3 consists of 12 residues. The CDR3 region is CASSPGGREQYF. CDR3 bases: TGTGCCAGCAGTCCGGGGGGACGGGAGCAGTACTTC.

The chain is built from TRBV9 and TRBJ2-5; a weak D match, TRBD2 (6 bases). V was trimmed by 3 bases and J by 0 bases, leaving 15 bases between them. The CDR3 extends over 16 amino acids. Germline-derived CDR1 and CDR2 are SGDLS and YYNGEE. The CDR3 here is CASSAGAGTNQETQYF. In DNA form, the CDR3 reads TGTGCCAGCAGCGCTGGCGCGGGGACGAACCAAGAGACCCAGTACTTC.

The J gene is TRBJ1-4, the V gene TRBV6-5; D not resolved. The ends were cut back, 4 bases at V and 5 bases at J, with 11 bases in the middle. This CDR3 is built from 14 residues. Germline V gene data show CDR1 as MNHEY and CDR2 as SVGAGI. The CDR3 nucleotides are TGTGCCAGCAGTTCTCCAGAAAGAAATGAAAAACTGTTTTTT. It yields the protein CASSSPERNEKLFF.

V gene TRBV5-6 combines with J gene TRBJ2-5; 10 positions agree with TRBD1. The germline V gene encodes CDR1 SGHDT and CDR2 YYEEEE. J lost 3 bases, V lost 2 bases, and 1 base had no gene match. This CDR3 comprises 14 residues. CDR3 loop: CASSFGQGEETQYF. The CDR3 DNA reads TGTGCCAGCAGCTTCGGACAGGGGGAAGAGACCCAGTACTTC.

V is TRBV5-7 and J is TRBJ1-6, with 7 bases lining up with TRBD1. TRBV5-7 is an open reading frame, and its role is uncertain. The ends lost 2 bases at V and 6 bases at J; junction bases unmatched: 5. The CDR3 totals 15 residues. The DNA of the CDR3 is TGTGCCAGCAGCTTTGGCCGGACAGGTAATTCACCCCTCCACTTT. This codes for CASSFGRTGNSPLHF.

The rearrangement uses TRBV6-5 and TRBJ2-1; D unclear. V lost 6 bases to trimming and J lost 0 bases, with 12 bases between them. Germline lookup yields CDR1 MNHEY and CDR2 SVGAGI. The length of the CDR3 is 15 residues. The CDR3: CASSPRATSYNEQFF. The CDR3 nucleotides read TGTGCCAGCAGCCCTCGAGCGACCTCCTACAATGAGCAGTTCTTC.

The V gene is TRBV2, the J gene TRBJ2-7; 7 bases map to TRBD2. The length of the CDR3 is 13 residues. Germline values: CDR1 SNHLY, CDR2 FYNNEI. After removal of 0 bases from V and 11 bases from J, the junction contained 7 bases not matched to a gene. The CDR3 is CASSEAEMAGEYF. The DNA for the CDR3 is TGTGCCAGCAGTGAAGCTGAGATGGCGGGGGAGTACTTC. Full variable domain (rest looked up from reference TRBV2 and TRBJ2-7): EPEVTQTPSHQVTQMGQEVILRCVPISNHLYFYWYRQILGQKVEFLVSFYNNEISEKSEIFDDQFSVERPDGSNFTLKIRSTKLEDSAMYFCASSEAEMAGEYFGPGTRLTVT.

The chain combines TRBV4-3 with TRBJ2-5; D remains ambiguous. This CDR3 region has 16 residues. V gave up 1 base and J gave up 7 bases, with 19 bases separating them. Germline V gene sequence: CDR1 LGHNA, CDR2 YSLEER. As DNA, the CDR3 is TGCGCCAGCAGCCAAGGACTTGGGCCGTCCGAAGGGACCCAGTACTTC. As protein: CASSQGLGPSEGTQYF.

Worth noting for this clone: Other DNA sequences in the sample encode the same CDR3. The chain recombines TRBV19 with TRBJ1-1, with 9 bases that match TRBD1. J gave up 5 bases and V 5 bases, and 9 bases lay outside the gene matches. There are 15 residues in the CDR3. The germline V gene encodes CDR1 LNHDA and CDR2 SQIVND (reference sequence). DNA for the CDR3: TGTGCCAGTAGTTCCCCCGGGACAGGGCAGACTGAAGCTTTCTTT. Translated, it gives CASSSPGTGQTEAFF.

The CDR3 region has the DNA TGTGCCAGCAGCGCGACGATCAGGAACACTGAAGCTTTCTTT. It specifies CASSATIRNTEAFF. The chain employs TRBV6-4 and TRBJ1-1; D is undetermined. Germline V gives CDR1 MRHNA, CDR2 SNTAGT. The CDR3 extends over 14 amino acids. The V gene lost 6 bases and the J gene lost 1 base, with 12 bases spanning the gap.

The gene calls are TRBV6-5 and TRBJ1-5, with D possibly matching TRBD1 (5 bases). Germline loops: CDR1 MNHEY, CDR2 SVGAGI. The ends were cut back, 2 bases at V and 7 bases at J, with 9 bases in the middle. CDR3 length: 13 residues. CDR3 protein: CASSYGRAQPQHF. Here the CDR3 DNA reads TGTGCCAGCAGTTACGGCAGGGCCCAGCCCCAGCATTTT.

V is TRBV2 and J is TRBJ1-4; D perhaps matches TRBD1 (6 bases). Trimming removed 4 bases from V and 3 bases from J, with 9 bases in between. Germline CDR1 and CDR2: SNHLY and FYNNEI. This CDR3 region has 14 residues. The CDR3 DNA sequence: TGTGCCAGCAGTGGAGGGGGAGCTAATGAAAAACTGTTTTTT. This codes for CASSGGGANEKLFF.

CDR3 in DNA: TGCAGCGTTGAAGTCGGGACAGATACGCAGTATTTT. Protein: CSVEVGTDTQYF. V usage is TRBV29-1 and J usage is TRBJ2-3; D unclear. Trimming shortened V by 1 base and J by 3 bases, and 5 bases separated the two germline ends. CDR1 and CDR2 (germline): SQVTM, ANQGSEA. The CDR3 sequence is 12 residues long.

The chain recombines TRBV10-1 with TRBJ2-7; D is unclear. The V end lost 2 bases, the J end lost 1 base, and 6 bases lay between the germline ends. The CDR3 has 13 residues. From germline, CDR1 is WNHNN and CDR2 SYGVQD (reference sequence). CDR3 sequence: CASSEGPSYEQYF. In DNA form, the CDR3 reads TGCGCCAGCAGTGAGGGTCCGTCCTACGAGCAGTACTTC.

V and J are TRBV7-3 and TRBJ2-1, with TRBD2 as a possible D gene (6 bases). The CDR3 totals 14 residues. Germline V gives CDR1 SGHTA, CDR2 FQGTGA. V lost 3 bases, J lost 5 bases, and 11 bases lay in between. As DNA, the CDR3 is TGTGCCAGCAGCTTTGGCGGGACGGACAATGAGCAGTTCTTC. Translation: CASSFGGTDNEQFF.

This chain uses TRBV11-2 with TRBJ2-1, with D perhaps matching TRBD1 (5 bases). From germline, CDR1 is SGHAT and CDR2 FQNNGV. The CDR3 sequence is 12 residues long. V lost 5 bases and J 10 bases, leaving 12 bases between the germline ends. In DNA, the CDR3 is TGTGCCAGCAGCCCAGGCAGGGTCGAGCAGTTCTTC. This translates into CASSPGRVEQFF. The variable domain in full, with the rest retrieved from reference TRBV11-2 and TRBJ2-1, is EAGVAQSPRYKIIEKRQSVAFWCNPISGHATLYWYQQILGQGPKLLIQFQNNGVVDDSQLPKDRFSAERLKGVDSTLKIQPAKLEDSAVYLCASSPGRVEQFFGPGTRLTVL.

The gene calls are TRBV29-1 and TRBJ1-1; a weak D match, TRBD1 (6 bases). The CDR3 loop spans 13 amino acids. The V end lost 0 bases, the J end lost 4 bases, and 9 bases lay between the germline ends. Germline-derived CDR1 and CDR2 are SQVTM and ANQGSEA. The chain's CDR3 is CSVEEPGVTEAFF. CDR3 DNA: TGCAGCGTTGAAGAGCCAGGGGTCACTGAAGCTTTCTTT.

This clone was found once. The genes are TRBV2 and TRBJ2-3, with D possibly TRBD1 on 5 matching bases. This CDR3 has 18 amino acids. Trimming removed 3 bases from V and 1 base from J, with 20 bases in between. CDR1 and CDR2 (germline): SNHLY, FYNNEI. CDR3 amino acids: CASSDRVGIELGTDTQYF. The CDR3 DNA sequence: TGTGCCAGCAGTGACAGGGTGGGCATCGAGCTTGGCACAGATACGCAGTATTTT.

V usage is TRBV19 and J usage is TRBJ2-7, with D perhaps being TRBD1 or TRBD2 (5 bases each). Trimming removed 4 bases from V and 5 bases from J, with 12 bases in between. The CDR3 loop spans 13 amino acids. Per germline, CDR1 LNHDA and CDR2 SQIVND (reference sequence). CDR3 sequence reads: CASSTRWGNEQYF. The CDR3 nucleotides read TGTGCCAGTAGTACCCGGTGGGGGAACGAGCAGTACTTC. Using reference TRBV19 and TRBJ2-7 for the parts outside the CDR3, the full variable domain is DGGITQSPKYLFRKEGQNVTLSCEQNLNHDAMYWYRQDPGQGLRLIYYSQIVNDFQKGDIAEGYSVSREKKESFPLTVTSAQKNPTAFYLCASSTRWGNEQYFGPGTRLTVT.

The rearrangement links TRBV30 to TRBJ2-5, with 11 bases that match TRBD2. The V and J ends lost 0 bases and 2 bases, in that order; junction bases with no gene match: 2. The CDR3 totals 15 residues. From germline, CDR1 is GTSNPN and CDR2 SVGIG (reference sequence). CDR3 residues: CAWSVLAGAQETQYF. Here the CDR3 DNA reads TGTGCCTGGAGTGTACTAGCGGGAGCACAAGAGACCCAGTACTTC.

This chain joins TRBV7-9 and TRBJ2-7; TRBD1 matches at 9 bases. The J segment lost 2 bases and the V segment lost 5 bases, leaving 4 bases of the junction unmatched. CDR1 SEHNR and CDR2 FQNEAQ come from the germline V gene (reference sequence). The CDR3 totals 14 residues. CDR3 coding DNA: TGTGCCAGCAGCAAGGGACAGGGACCCTACGAGCAGTACTTC. Protein product: CASSKGQGPYEQYF.

There are a few counts of this clone. The V gene is TRBV6-4, the J gene TRBJ1-2; TRBD1 matches at 8 bases. Germline trimming cut 8 bases from V and 8 bases from J; bases unmatched to any gene: 7. From germline, CDR1 is MRHNA and CDR2 SNTAGT. This CDR3 comprises 12 residues. CDR3 nucleotides: TGTGCCAGCGGGACAGGCCTCGGGGGCTACACCTTC. Translated, it gives CASGTGLGGYTF.

The chain combines TRBV4-1 with TRBJ1-6; a possible D gene is TRBD1 (5 bases). V was clipped by 1 base and J by 4 bases, with 14 bases between them. The germline V gene has CDR1 MGHRA and CDR2 YSYEKL. The CDR3 is made up of 17 amino acids. CDR3 amino acids: CASSQGGAGSYNSPLHF. CDR3 bases: TGCGCCAGCAGCCAAGGGGGCGCAGGGTCTTATAATTCACCCCTCCACTTT.

The gene calls are TRBV4-3 and TRBJ1-4; no definite D call. Trimming removed 0 bases at V and 8 bases at J, with 10 bases between. The CDR3 is 14 residues long. Germline CDR1 is LGHNA and CDR2 is YSLEER. The CDR3 sequence is CASSQDNGGEKLFF. CDR3 DNA: TGCGCCAGCAGCCAAGATAACGGTGGGGAAAAACTGTTTTTT.

J is TRBJ2-7 and V is TRBV19, with D unresolved. The V gene lost 6 bases and the J gene lost 3 bases, with 12 bases spanning the gap. Germline CDR1 is LNHDA and CDR2 is SQIVND (reference sequence). This CDR3 has 13 residues. CDR3 bases: TGTGCCAGTAGCCCGGACGGTTACTACGAGCAGTACTTC. This sequence encodes CASSPDGYYEQYF.

The V call is TRBV5-1, the J call TRBJ1-1; a possible D gene is TRBD1 (5 bases). CDR3 length: 12 residues. V dropped 3 bases and J dropped 11 bases, with 14 bases sitting between them. Germline CDR1 is SGHRS and CDR2 is YFSETQ. The CDR3 loop reads CASSSPGGSAFF. The CDR3 coding sequence is TGCGCCAGCAGCTCCCCGGGGGGATCTGCTTTCTTT.

V gene TRBV5-1 combines with J gene TRBJ2-7, with TRBD1 matching over 12 bases. Trimming cost V 4 bases and J 7 bases; bases outside gene matches: 6. The CDR3 runs to 14 residues. Germline lookup yields CDR1 SGHRS and CDR2 YFSETQ. CDR3 DNA: TGCGCCAGCAGCCCGGGACAGGGGGCTAGGGAGCAGTACTTC. This encodes CASSPGQGAREQYF.

This clone occurred once. The rearrangement joins TRBV20-1 to TRBJ2-5; TRBD2 matches at 8 bases. The junction had 3 bases not matched to a gene; V was cut back by 8 bases and J by 4 bases. CDR3 length: 11 amino acids. Germline values: CDR1 DFQATT, CDR2 SNEGSKA (reference sequence). The CDR3 spells CSCGGRETQYF. DNA of the CDR3: TGCAGTTGCGGGGGGAGAGAGACCCAGTACTTC.

The rearrangement links TRBV7-2 to TRBJ1-2; 9 positions agree with TRBD1. This CDR3 spans 19 amino acids. Germline trimming cut 5 bases from V and 2 bases from J; bases unmatched to any gene: 18. Germline loops: CDR1 SGHTA, CDR2 FQGNSA. The CDR3 here is CASSTPRGTGSIRNYGYTF. For the CDR3, the DNA is TGTGCCAGCAGCACGCCCCGGGGGACAGGGTCGATTCGGAACTATGGCTACACCTTC.